These 14 T cell receptor beta chains were sequenced from one sample in a study of T cells after yellow fever vaccination. TCRdb re-called the 5' RACE reads with MiXCR, one entry per CDR3 protein. This table has about 120,000 distinct CDR3 sequences, around 6.7% appearing once. This sample comprised CD4+ T cells sorted from PBMCs, obtained 45 days after the first yellow fever vaccination. The receptors were sampled from a man aged 18 to 30 who received the YFV17D yellow fever vaccine.

This clonotype has ten or more counts. This chain uses TRBV15 with TRBJ1-3, with TRBD1 as a possible D gene (6 bases). The germline V gene encodes CDR1 LNHNV and CDR2 YYDKDF (reference sequence). This CDR3 comprises 14 residues. Trimming pared 4 bases from V and 0 bases from J, leaving 7 bases between. In DNA form, the CDR3 reads TGTGCCACCAGCATACAGGGCTCTGGAAACACCATATATTTT. It is translated as CATSIQGSGNTIYF.

This clonotype was detected many times. V gene TRBV5-1 combines with J gene TRBJ1-1; D is perhaps TRBD1 (5 bases). Trimming removed 9 bases from V and 2 bases from J, with 23 bases in between. The germline V gene has CDR1 SGHRS and CDR2 YFSETQ. This CDR3 contains 16 residues. The CDR3 DNA reads TGCGCCAACACGCTTTATTTAGGGGAAACAAACACTGAAGCTTTCTTT. Amino acid sequence: CANTLYLGETNTEAFF.

There are many counts of this clonotype. The V gene is TRBV20-1, the J gene TRBJ2-3; D might be TRBD1 or TRBD2, each matching 5 bases. The germline V gene has CDR1 DFQATT and CDR2 SNEGSKA (reference sequence). Trimming pared 1 base from V and 1 base from J, leaving 12 bases between. The CDR3 is 15 residues long. CDR3 residues: CSARVGTAGTDTQYF. DNA of the CDR3: TGCAGTGCTAGAGTTGGGACGGCTGGCACAGATACGCAGTATTTT.

The chain employs TRBV4-1 and TRBJ2-5; D possibly corresponds to TRBD2 (6 bases). Germline CDR1 reads MGHRA; CDR2 reads YSYEKL. Trimming cost V 1 base and J 0 bases, with 18 bases left between them. This CDR3 region has 18 residues. CDR3 DNA: TGCGCCAGCAGCCAAGCAAGGTGGGACGGAGGGGACCAAGAGACCCAGTACTTC. This codes for CASSQARWDGGDQETQYF.

This sequence joins TRBV5-1 and TRBJ1-4; D remains ambiguous. The ends were cut back, 1 base at V and 3 bases at J, with 10 bases in the middle. The CDR3 consists of 15 residues. Germline CDR1 and CDR2: SGHRS and YFSETQ. This CDR3 is CASSLSGQANEKLFF. DNA for the CDR3: TGCGCCAGCAGCTTGAGTGGGCAGGCTAATGAAAAACTGTTTTTT.

J is TRBJ2-2 and V is TRBV7-2; D ambiguous. The germline V and J ends were trimmed by 3 bases and 4 bases, with 9 bases remaining between them. Germline CDR1 SGHTA, CDR2 FQGNSA. This CDR3 has 14 residues. The CDR3 nucleotides read TGTGCCAGCAGCTTCGTCCGGGCCACCGGGGAGCTGTTTTTT. As protein: CASSFVRATGELFF.

This clonotype was observed many times. The V gene is TRBV4-2, the J gene TRBJ2-7, with 9 nucleotides matching TRBD1. The ends lost 1 base at V and 2 bases at J; junction bases unmatched: 3. Germline CDR1 and CDR2: LGHNA and YNFKEQ. The CDR3 runs to 15 residues. CDR3 loop: CASSQGQGVPYEQYV. For the CDR3, the DNA is TGTGCCAGCAGCCAAGGACAGGGGGTTCCCTACGAGCAGTACGTC.

This chain uses TRBV29-1 with TRBJ1-4; 8 bases fit TRBD1. The CDR3 totals 13 residues. Germline V CDR1 and CDR2: SQVTM, ANQGSEA. V shed 5 bases, J shed 5 bases, and the junction held 4 bases outside the gene matches. The CDR3 bases are TGCAGCGTTAAGGGACAGGACAATGAAAAACTGTTTTTT. It encodes CSVKGQDNEKLFF. Full variable domain (rest looked up from reference TRBV29-1 and TRBJ1-4): SAVISQKPSRDICQRGTSLTIQCQVDSQVTMMFWYRQQPGQSLTLIATANQGSEATYESGFVIDKFPISRPNLTFSTLTVSNMSPEDSSIYLCSVKGQDNEKLFFGSGTQLSVL.

In this sample, this clonotype turned up a few times. The V and J genes are TRBV7-2 and TRBJ1-5, with D tentatively TRBD1 (6 bases). Germline CDR1 is SGHTA and CDR2 is FQGNSA. There are 16 residues in the CDR3. The ends were cut back, 1 base at V and 4 bases at J, with 14 bases in the middle. The CDR3 loop reads CASSLVWGASNQPQHF. The CDR3 bases are TGTGCCAGCAGCTTAGTGTGGGGGGCTTCAAATCAGCCCCAGCATTTT.

This clonotype was picked up many times. The chain combines TRBV7-2 with TRBJ1-2; D is ambiguous. Trimming took 5 bases from V and 3 from J, leaving 10 bases between them. The CDR3 length is 13 residues. The germline V gene encodes CDR1 SGHTA and CDR2 FQGNSA. The CDR3 reads CASSQEWDYGYTF. In DNA, the CDR3 is TGTGCCAGCAGCCAAGAATGGGACTATGGCTACACCTTC.

This clonotype has only a few counts. The gene calls are TRBV7-2 and TRBJ2-7; D is undetermined. Trimming removed 0 bases at V and 7 bases at J, with 10 bases between. CDR1 is SGHTA, CDR2 FQGNSA, per germline. This CDR3 is built from 13 residues. DNA of the CDR3: TGTGCCAGCAGCTTAGCGCACAGTCGGGAGCAGTACTTC. Residues: CASSLAHSREQYF.

This clonotype has a count of ten or more. The chain has TRBV24-1 and TRBJ2-5; 8 positions match TRBD2. Trimming cost V 2 bases and J 5 bases; bases outside gene matches: 6. Germline CDR1 and CDR2: KGHDR and SFDVKD. This CDR3 comprises 15 residues. The CDR3 DNA sequence: TGTGCCACCAGTGATTCCGCGGGCGGGGGGGAGACCCAGTACTTC. It specifies CATSDSAGGGETQYF.

This chain uses TRBV6-2 or TRBV6-3 with TRBJ2-7; the D gene is possibly TRBD1 (6 bases). This CDR3 comprises 16 residues. Germline values: CDR1 MNHEY, CDR2 SVGEGT. The V gene lost 2 bases and the J gene lost 0 bases, with 14 bases spanning the gap. The CDR3 DNA reads TGTGCCAGCAGTTACCCCCCAGGGGACCTCTCCTACGAGCAGTACGTC. It is translated as CASSYPPGDLSYEQYV.

Many counts were recorded for this clonotype. The chain combines TRBV10-3 with TRBJ1-1, with D hard to call. V lost 6 bases, J lost 1 base, and 6 bases lay in between. The CDR3 covers 12 residues. Germline CDR1 and CDR2: ENHRY and SYGVKD. The CDR3 is CAIRAGNTEAFF. The DNA for the CDR3 is TGTGCCATCAGGGCAGGGAACACTGAAGCTTTCTTT.